One and the same sample provided the 3 T cell receptor beta chains below, sequenced in a study of cytomegalovirus exposure and HLA in healthy donors. Some clones are missing from TCRdb's copy, which holds only in-frame ones; the method was immunoSEQ multiplex PCR. The data show roughly 70,000 clones, around four fifths seen once. Sequenced material: PBMCs. Source of these receptors: a man under 40 in good health and CMV-seronegative.

This chain links TRBV11-2 with TRBJ1-2, with D possibly being TRBD1 (6 bases). Trimming took 5 bases from V and 6 from J, leaving 16 bases between them. The CDR3 sequence is 14 residues long. CDR1 and CDR2 from the germline V gene are SGHAT and FQNNGV. The DNA for the CDR3 is TGTGCCAGCAGCCCACAACAGGGATGGGATGGCTACACCTTC. This codes for CASSPQQGWDGYTF.

This clone was counted between two and nine times. The V gene is TRBV28, the J gene TRBJ1-1; D is possibly TRBD1 (6 bases). There are 14 residues in the CDR3. V lost 1 base and J lost 2, with 8 bases in between. The germline gives CDR1 MDHEN, CDR2 SYDVKM. The CDR3 loop is CASSLSDRNTEAFF. CDR3 in DNA: TGTGCCAGCAGTTTATCGGACAGAAACACTGAAGCTTTCTTT. Together with reference TRBV28 and TRBJ1-1, the CDR3 gives the full variable domain: DVKVTQSSRYLVKRTGEKVFLECVQDMDHENMFWYRQDPGLGLRLIYFSYDVKMKEKGDIPEGYSVSREKKERFSLILESASTNQTSMYLCASSLSDRNTEAFFGQGTRLTVV.

V is TRBV2 and J is TRBJ2-1; TRBD2 might be the D (7 bases). The CDR3 sequence is 14 residues long. Germline CDR1 and CDR2: SNHLY and FYNNEI. V was shortened by 9 bases and J by 3 bases, with 15 bases between the two germline ends. CDR3 sequence (DNA): TGTGCCAGTAGGGGGGGACTGAACTACAATGAGCAGTTCTTC. Translation gives CASRGGLNYNEQFF.